This entry is about one T cell receptor beta chain. The antigen is undetermined. The data belong to a study of cytomegalovirus exposure and HLA in healthy donors. General study findings and limits: Subsequent analysis showed first-cohort TCR clusters tending to co-occur in over a hundred validation repertoires. The classifier reportedly diagnosed cytomegalovirus status with high specificity and sensitivity.

Data came from immunoSEQ multiplex PCR; TCRdb stores just in-frame clones and leaves some out. The table lists over 55,000 clones, roughly 96% of them singletons. The V end lost 0 bases, the J end lost 3 bases, and 13 bases lay between the germline ends. From germline, CDR1 is SGDLS and CDR2 YYNGEE. This CDR3 region has 16 residues. The sequenced sample was PBMCs. This TCR derives from a man aged 18 to 30 in good health and CMV-seronegative. The chain uses TRBV9 and TRBJ2-1; D unclear. Here the CDR3 reads CASSVEEMNLYNEQFF. As DNA, the CDR3 is TGTGCCAGCAGCGTAGAGGAGATGAACCTCTACAATGAGCAGTTCTTC.